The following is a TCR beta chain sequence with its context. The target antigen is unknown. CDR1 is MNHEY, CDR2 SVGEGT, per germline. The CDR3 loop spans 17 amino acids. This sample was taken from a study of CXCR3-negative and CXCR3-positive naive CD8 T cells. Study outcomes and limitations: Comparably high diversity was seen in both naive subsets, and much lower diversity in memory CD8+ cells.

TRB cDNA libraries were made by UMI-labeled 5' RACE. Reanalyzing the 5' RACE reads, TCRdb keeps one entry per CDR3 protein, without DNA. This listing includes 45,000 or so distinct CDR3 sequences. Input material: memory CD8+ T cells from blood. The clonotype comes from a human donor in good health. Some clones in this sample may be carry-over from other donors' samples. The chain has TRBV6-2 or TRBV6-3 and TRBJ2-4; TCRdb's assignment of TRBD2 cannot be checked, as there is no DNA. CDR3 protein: CASNKKTSGGALDIQYF.